This entry lists 20 T cell receptor beta chains sequenced from one sample in a study of molecular identifiers for immune sequencing clone quantification listed by TCRdb under 2018. Library creation used PCR. For sequencing, an Illumina HiSeq 4000 was employed. TCRdb trimmed public reads at Q25 via fastp, called clones via MiXCR and kept in-frame beta chains. One record per CDR3 amino acid sequence lists the most common genes and DNA. The sample table contains approximately 90,000 distinct CDR3 sequences; only one count was recorded for roughly a fifth of them. In total, the top ten clones hold 1% to 1.2% of the sample. The sequenced sample consisted of naive CD8+ T cells from blood, with Jurkat cell RNA spiked in. Reading the label with the study, this specimen's cell subset or site is: FACS-sorted CD8+CD4-CCR7+CD45RA+ naive T cells. The receptors were sampled from a human donor in good health. Some libraries in this study had Jurkat cell RNA spiked in.

This clonotype appeared many times. This rearrangement joins TRBV11-2 to TRBJ2-3; D is unresolved. The CDR3 sequence is 14 residues long. V lost 4 bases and J lost 6, with 14 bases in between. Germline V gene lookup returns CDR1 SGHAT and CDR2 FQNNGV. CDR3 nucleotide sequence: TGTGCCAGCAGCTCGGACCCCTTTCCGGATACGCAGTATTTT. It codes for CASSSDPFPDTQYF.

This clonotype was counted ten times or more. The chain couples TRBV28 to TRBJ2-5; 8 positions agree with TRBD1. With 3 bases clipped from V and 3 bases from J, the junction kept 3 bases outside the gene matches. Germline loops: CDR1 MDHEN, CDR2 SYDVKM. The CDR3 totals 14 residues. For the CDR3, the DNA is TGTGCCAGCAGTTTTCCAGGGGGCGAAGAGACCCAGTACTTC. It specifies CASSFPGGEETQYF.

There are many counts of this clonotype. Relative to the germline gene, one junction end is altered; a read error may explain this. The chain uses TRBV12-3 or TRBV12-4 and TRBJ1-3; D gene ambiguous. The CDR3 length is 11 residues. CDR3 nucleotide sequence: TGTGCCAGCAGTTTTGGACACACCATATATTTT. The encoded protein is CASSFGHTIYF.

This chain uses TRBV6-2 or TRBV6-3 with TRBJ1-1; D unresolved. V lost 0 bases and J 1 base, leaving 6 bases between the germline ends. The CDR3 runs to 14 residues. Germline lookup yields CDR1 MNHEY and CDR2 SVGEGT. The CDR3 protein is CASSYSQRNTEAFF. The DNA of the CDR3 is TGTGCCAGCAGTTACTCGCAGAGGAACACTGAAGCTTTCTTT.

This clonotype has at least ten counts. V gene TRBV7-8 combines with J gene TRBJ2-7; 7 nucleotides align to TRBD1. CDR1 and CDR2 (germline): SGHVS, FQNEAQ. J gave up 1 base and V 5 bases, and 8 bases lay outside the gene matches. This CDR3 is 15 amino acids long. The CDR3 bases are TGTGCCAGCAGCCCAGAATGGGACAGTTCCTACGAGCAGTACTTC. Translation: CASSPEWDSSYEQYF.

This clonotype appeared a few times. The chain combines TRBV7-9 with TRBJ2-1; D gene uncertain. Germline V CDR1 and CDR2: SEHNR, FQNEAQ (reference sequence). The V end was cut by 4 bases, the J end by 9 bases, with 10 bases between. This CDR3 spans 12 amino acids. The CDR3, as DNA: TGTGCCAGCAGCTGGCCCCTAGGTGAGCAGTTCTTC. It encodes CASSWPLGEQFF.

The chain joins TRBV6-5 to TRBJ2-7; D might be TRBD1 or TRBD2, each matching 5 bases. The germline V gene has CDR1 MNHEY and CDR2 SVGAGI. The CDR3 has 13 residues. Trimming removed 0 bases at V and 6 bases at J, with 9 bases between. DNA for the CDR3: TGTGCCAGCAGTTACTCTGCAGGGACCGAGCAGTACTTC. It encodes CASSYSAGTEQYF.

On this clonotype itself: Since a much larger clone is just one base distant, this may be a read error. V and J are TRBV11-2 and TRBJ2-7; the match to TRBD2 covers 8 bases. CDR3 length: 16 amino acids. Germline CDR1 and CDR2: SGHAT and FQNNGV. CDR3: CTSSLDLAGGTYEQYF. CDR3 nucleotides: TGTACCAGCAGCTTAGATTTGGCGGGGGGCACCTACGAGCAGTACTTC.

V is TRBV12-3 or TRBV12-4 and J is TRBJ2-7; weak D call: TRBD1 (6 bases). This CDR3 comprises 15 residues. V lost 4 bases and J lost 2, with 15 bases in between. CDR3 nucleotides: TGTGCCAGCAGTTCTACAGGGAACCCCCCCTACGAGCAGTACTTC. It encodes CASSSTGNPPYEQYF.

This clonotype was seen many times. V gene TRBV4-3 combines with J gene TRBJ2-2; tentative D call: TRBD1 (6 bases). Germline-derived CDR1 and CDR2 are LGHNA and YSLEER. The CDR3 consists of 16 residues. V lost 0 bases to trimming and J lost 0 bases, with 8 bases between them. The DNA for the CDR3 is TGCGCCAGCAGCCAAGATGGGACAACGAACACCGGGGAGCTGTTTTTT. It specifies CASSQDGTTNTGELFF.

This clonotype was seen ten or more times. The chain uses TRBV7-2 and TRBJ2-3, with 7 positions matching TRBD1. The V gene's germline CDR1 is SGHTA and CDR2 FQGNSA. There are 16 residues in the CDR3. Trimming removed 2 bases from V and 6 bases from J; junction bases left unmatched: 11. The CDR3 DNA reads as TGTGCCAGCAGCTTATTGGACAGGCCCAACCCGGATACGCAGTATTTT. Its protein product is CASSLLDRPNPDTQYF.

This clonotype has more than one count but fewer than ten. This chain links TRBV3-1 with TRBJ2-6, with TRBD2 matching over 8 bases. J lost 0 bases, V lost 1 base, and 14 bases had no gene match. The CDR3 runs 21 residues. Germline-derived CDR1 and CDR2 are LGHDT and YNNKEL (reference sequence). DNA of the CDR3: TGTGCCAGCAGCCAAGCCCCATGGGGGTTAGCGGGGCTCTCTGGGGCCAACGTCCTGACTTTC. It yields the protein CASSQAPWGLAGLSGANVLTF. Full variable domain (missing parts from reference TRBV3-1 and TRBJ2-6): DTAVSQTPKYLVTQMGNDKSIKCEQNLGHDTMYWYKQDSKKFLKIMFSYNNKELIINETVPNRFSPKSPDKAHLNLHINSLELGDSAVYFCASSQAPWGLAGLSGANVLTFGAGSRLTVL.

About this clonotype itself: A clone one base away is much larger, so this may be a read error. The rearrangement joins TRBV6-1 to TRBJ2-7; 10 bases line up with TRBD2. Per the germline V gene, CDR1 is MNHNS and CDR2 is SASEGT. This CDR3 comprises 14 residues. The CDR3 region is CANSETSGTYEQYF. The CDR3 coding sequence is TGTGCCAACAGTGAAACTAGCGGGACCTACGAGCAGTACTTC.

This clonotype has ten or more counts. The rearrangement links TRBV19 to TRBJ1-1; TRBD1 matches 9 bases. The CDR3 length is 14 residues. Germline V gene sequence: CDR1 LNHDA, CDR2 SQIVND (reference sequence). V shed 6 bases, J shed 2 bases, and the junction held 4 bases outside the gene matches. The DNA for the CDR3 is TGTGCCAGTAGGACTACAGGGGGCAACACTGAAGCTTTCTTT. Protein product: CASRTTGGNTEAFF.

Of note for this clonotype: A junction end diverges from the germline sequence, so it may reflect a read error. The chain carries TRBV7-6 and TRBJ2-7; no clear D gene. CDR1 is SGHVS and CDR2 is FNYEAQ in the germline V gene. The CDR3 consists of 11 residues. This CDR3 is CASSLGYEQHF. The CDR3 nucleotides read TGTGCCAGCAGCTTAGGCTACGAGCAGCACTTC. The full variable domain, rest sourced from reference TRBV7-6 and TRBJ2-7, is GAGVSQSPRYKVTKRGQDVALRCDPISGHVSLYWYRQALGQGPEFLTYFNYEAQQDKSGLPNDRFSAERPEGSISTLTIQRTEQRDSAMYRCASSLGYEQHFGPGTRLTVT.

The chain uses TRBV29-1 and TRBJ2-1; TRBD1 aligns across 10 bases. The V gene's germline CDR1 is SQVTM and CDR2 ANQGSEA. The ends lost 5 bases at V and 8 bases at J; junction bases unmatched: 9. The CDR3 consists of 14 residues. This CDR3 reads CSVTGTGDEDEQFF. The CDR3 nucleotides read TGCAGCGTTACCGGGACAGGGGATGAGGATGAGCAGTTCTTC.

This clonotype was seen many times. The CDR3 sequence: CASRVSGGAGEKLFF. The DNA for the CDR3 is TGTGCCAGCAGAGTATCAGGGGGCGCCGGTGAAAAACTGTTTTTT. The chain carries TRBV19 and TRBJ1-4; 8 nucleotides line up with TRBD1. V lost 9 bases, J lost 7 bases, and 13 bases stayed unmatched. The CDR3 has 15 residues. Germline CDR1 is LNHDA and CDR2 is SQIVND (reference sequence). The whole variable domain, filled in from reference TRBV19 and TRBJ1-4, reads DGGITQSPKYLFRKEGQNVTLSCEQNLNHDAMYWYRQDPGQGLRLIYYSQIVNDFQKGDIAEGYSVSREKKESFPLTVTSAQKNPTAFYLCASRVSGGAGEKLFFGSGTQLSVL.

This clonotype was observed at least ten times. The chain couples TRBV4-2 to TRBJ2-1; no clear D gene. The CDR3 is made up of 11 amino acids. V was shortened by 7 bases and J by 3 bases, with 4 bases between the two germline ends. Per germline, CDR1 LGHNA and CDR2 YNFKEQ. The DNA of the CDR3 is TGTGCCAGCAAGGACTACAATGAGCAGTTCTTC. Translation: CASKDYNEQFF.

There are many counts of this clonotype. V gene TRBV4-3 combines with J gene TRBJ2-3, with 9 bases fitting TRBD2. CDR3 length equals 14 residues. V was pared by 4 bases and J by 4 bases, with 3 bases of the junction left unmatched. The germline gives CDR1 LGHNA, CDR2 YSLEER. CDR3 nucleotide sequence: TGCGCCAGCAGCCGGGGACTAGCTGCAGATACGCAGTATTTT. This translates into CASSRGLAADTQYF.

This clonotype was found many times. The CDR3 loop reads CSARDAFGQGASFDYGYTF. The CDR3 region has the DNA TGCAGTGCTAGAGATGCTTTTGGGCAGGGGGCCTCTTTTGACTATGGCTACACCTTC. This chain joins TRBV20-1 and TRBJ1-2; TRBD1 matches at 8 bases. The CDR3 has 19 residues. V was clipped by 0 bases and J by 3 bases; unmatched bases: 18. Germline CDR1 and CDR2: DFQATT and SNEGSKA (reference sequence).